This T cell receptor beta chain came from a study of T cell changes during pregnancy in multiple sclerosis (dated by TCRdb to between 2017 and 2020). About the investigation overall: In women with multiple sclerosis, the researchers looked at how the T cell repertoire shifted as pregnancy progressed.

The method was the immunoSEQ multiplex PCR assay. TCRdb mirrors the immuneACCESS table, restricted to in-frame sequences. Some clones are absent from its copies; in checked studies, under half trace to an unresolved V gene, and the reason for the others is unknown. The sample table records under 70,000 clones; roughly nine tenths of these occur just once. The biggest ten clones account for 0.7% to 0.8% of the sample. Details on this clone: The antigen it recognizes is unknown. No clone much larger than this one lies a single base away; base qualities are absent.

Trimming removed 5 bases from V and 2 bases from J; the gene matches leave 2 bases unexplained. The CDR3 contains 13 residues, cysteine and phenylalanine counted. Left in the record is the CDR3 DNA by itself, 39 bases read in frame from the first base. CDR1 and CDR2 were assigned from the germline V gene as SGHAT and FQNNGV. The chain employs TRBV11-2 and TRBJ1-2; 7 middle bases align to TRBD1. This clonotype originated in a female donor with multiple sclerosis, enrolled in a pregnancy study. The input for sequencing was CD4+ T cells from peripheral blood mononuclear cells, taken in the first trimester of pregnancy. CDR3 region: CASSEGQNYGYTF. The DNA is as follows: TGTGCCAGCAGCGAGGGACAGAACTATGGCTACACCTTC.